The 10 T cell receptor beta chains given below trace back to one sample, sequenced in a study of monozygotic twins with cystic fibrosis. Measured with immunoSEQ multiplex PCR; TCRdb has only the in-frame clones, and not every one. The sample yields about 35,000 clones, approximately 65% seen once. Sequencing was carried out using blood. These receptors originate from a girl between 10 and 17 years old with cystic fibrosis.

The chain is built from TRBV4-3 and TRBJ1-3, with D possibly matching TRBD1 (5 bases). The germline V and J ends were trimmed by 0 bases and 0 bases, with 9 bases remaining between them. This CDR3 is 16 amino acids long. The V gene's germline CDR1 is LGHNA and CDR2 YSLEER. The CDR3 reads CASSQDARASGNTIYF. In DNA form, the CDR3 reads TGCGCCAGCAGCCAAGATGCCAGGGCCTCTGGAAACACCATATATTTT.

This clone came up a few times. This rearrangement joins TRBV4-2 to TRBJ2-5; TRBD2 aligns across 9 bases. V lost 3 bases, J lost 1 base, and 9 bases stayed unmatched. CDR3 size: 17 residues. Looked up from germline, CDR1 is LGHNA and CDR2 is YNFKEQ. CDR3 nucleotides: TGTGCCAGCAGCCAGGCCACCACTAGCGGGTTCCAAGAGACCCAGTACTTC. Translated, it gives CASSQATTSGFQETQYF.

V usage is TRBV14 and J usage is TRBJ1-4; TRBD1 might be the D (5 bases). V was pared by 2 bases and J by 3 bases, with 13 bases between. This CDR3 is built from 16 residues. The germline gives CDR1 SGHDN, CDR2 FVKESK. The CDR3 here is CASSQMTGTANEKLFF. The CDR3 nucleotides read TGTGCCAGCAGCCAAATGACCGGGACGGCTAATGAAAAACTGTTTTTT.

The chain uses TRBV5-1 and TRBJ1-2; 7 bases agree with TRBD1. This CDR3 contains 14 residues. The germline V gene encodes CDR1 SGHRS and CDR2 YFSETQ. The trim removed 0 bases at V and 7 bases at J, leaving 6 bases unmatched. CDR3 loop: CASSLEIDRAGYTF. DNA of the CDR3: TGCGCCAGCAGCTTGGAAATTGACAGGGCTGGCTACACCTTC.

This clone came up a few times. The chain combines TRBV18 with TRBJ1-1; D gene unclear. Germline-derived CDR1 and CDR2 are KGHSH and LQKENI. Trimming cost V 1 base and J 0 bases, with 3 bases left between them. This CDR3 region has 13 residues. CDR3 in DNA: TGTGCCAGCTCACCACACGTGAACACTGAAGCTTTCTTT. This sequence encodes CASSPHVNTEAFF.

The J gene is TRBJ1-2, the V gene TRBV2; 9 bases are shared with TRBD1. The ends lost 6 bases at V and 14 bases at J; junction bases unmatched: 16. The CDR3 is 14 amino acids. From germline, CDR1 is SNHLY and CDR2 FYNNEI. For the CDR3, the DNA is TGTGCCAGCAGACATGGCGCCGGGACAGGGAATTTAACCTTC. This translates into CASRHGAGTGNLTF.

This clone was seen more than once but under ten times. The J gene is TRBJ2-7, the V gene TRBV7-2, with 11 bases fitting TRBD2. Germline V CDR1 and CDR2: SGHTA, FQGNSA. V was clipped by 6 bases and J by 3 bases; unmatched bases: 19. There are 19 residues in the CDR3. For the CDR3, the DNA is TGTGCCAGCAGTTCCCGCCGGGCCTTAGGAACTAGCGGGAGCTACGAGCAGTACTTC. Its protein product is CASSSRRALGTSGSYEQYF.

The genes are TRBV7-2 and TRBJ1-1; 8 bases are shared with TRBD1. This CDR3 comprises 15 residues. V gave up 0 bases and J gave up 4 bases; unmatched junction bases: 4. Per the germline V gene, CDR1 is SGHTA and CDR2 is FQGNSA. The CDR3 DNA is TGTGCCAGCAGCTTAGCGACAGGGGTTAGCACTGAAGCTTTCTTT. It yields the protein CASSLATGVSTEAFF.

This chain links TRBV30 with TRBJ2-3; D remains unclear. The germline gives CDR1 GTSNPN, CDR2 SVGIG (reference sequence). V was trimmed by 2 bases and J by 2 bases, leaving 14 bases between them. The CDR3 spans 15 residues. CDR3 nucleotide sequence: TGTGCCTGGAGTAGGACCCCCCAACCCACAGATACGCAGTATTTT. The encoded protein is CAWSRTPQPTDTQYF.

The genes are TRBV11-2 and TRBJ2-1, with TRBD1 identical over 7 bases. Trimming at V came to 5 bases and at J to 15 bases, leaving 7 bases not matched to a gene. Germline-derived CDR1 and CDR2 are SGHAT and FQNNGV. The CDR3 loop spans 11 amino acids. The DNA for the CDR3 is TGTGCCAGCAGCGTGCTCGGGACAGTGTTCTTC. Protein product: CASSVLGTVFF.